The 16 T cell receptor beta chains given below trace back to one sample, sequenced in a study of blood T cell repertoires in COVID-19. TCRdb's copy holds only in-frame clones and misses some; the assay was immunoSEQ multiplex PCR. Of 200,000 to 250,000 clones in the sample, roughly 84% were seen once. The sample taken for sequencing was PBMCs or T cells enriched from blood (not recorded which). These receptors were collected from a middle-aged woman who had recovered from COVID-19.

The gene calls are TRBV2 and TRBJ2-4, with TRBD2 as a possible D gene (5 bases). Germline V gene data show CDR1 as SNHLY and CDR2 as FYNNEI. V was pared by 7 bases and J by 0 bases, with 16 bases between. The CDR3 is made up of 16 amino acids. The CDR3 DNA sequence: TGTGCCAGCAAAGCGGAGAATTTCGTAGCCAAAAACATTCAGTACTTC. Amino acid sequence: CASKAENFVAKNIQYF.

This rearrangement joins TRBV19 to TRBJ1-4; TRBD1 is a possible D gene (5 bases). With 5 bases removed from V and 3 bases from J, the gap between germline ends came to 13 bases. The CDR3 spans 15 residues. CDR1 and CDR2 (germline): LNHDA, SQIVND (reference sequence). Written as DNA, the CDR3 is TGTGCCAGTAGTGTGCGACAGTCTCCTAATGAAAAACTGTTTTTT. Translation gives CASSVRQSPNEKLFF.

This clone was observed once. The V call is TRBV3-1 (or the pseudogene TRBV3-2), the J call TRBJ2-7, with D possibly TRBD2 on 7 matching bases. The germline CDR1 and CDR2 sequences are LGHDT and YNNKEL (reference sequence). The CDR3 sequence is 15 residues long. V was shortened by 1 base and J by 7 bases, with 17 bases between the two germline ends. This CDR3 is CASSQGVGGQWEQYV. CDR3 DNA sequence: TGTGCCAGCAGCCAAGGGGTCGGGGGGCAATGGGAGCAGTACGTC.

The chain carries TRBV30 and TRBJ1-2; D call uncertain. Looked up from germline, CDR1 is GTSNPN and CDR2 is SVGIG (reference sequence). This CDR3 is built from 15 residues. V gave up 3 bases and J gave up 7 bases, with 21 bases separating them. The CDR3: CAWSPKRRPTRGYTF. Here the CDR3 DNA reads TGTGCCTGGAGCCCGAAGAGGAGACCAACGCGTGGCTACACCTTC.

The CDR3 sequence: CASSWTSGAYEQYV. The CDR3 nucleotides read TGTGCCAGCAGTTGGACTAGCGGGGCCTACGAGCAGTACGTC. This sequence joins TRBV28 and TRBJ2-7; 12 nucleotides match TRBD2. CDR1 is MDHEN and CDR2 is SYDVKM in the germline V gene. The CDR3 extends over 14 amino acids. Trimming took 4 bases from V and 2 from J; bases not matched to a gene: 0.

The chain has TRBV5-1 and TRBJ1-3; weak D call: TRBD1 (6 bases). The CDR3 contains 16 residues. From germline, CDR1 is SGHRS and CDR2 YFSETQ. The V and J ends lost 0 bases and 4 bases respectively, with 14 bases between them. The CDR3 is CASSLAGRGRGNTIYF. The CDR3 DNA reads TGCGCCAGCAGCTTGGCCGGCAGGGGACGAGGAAACACCATATATTTT.

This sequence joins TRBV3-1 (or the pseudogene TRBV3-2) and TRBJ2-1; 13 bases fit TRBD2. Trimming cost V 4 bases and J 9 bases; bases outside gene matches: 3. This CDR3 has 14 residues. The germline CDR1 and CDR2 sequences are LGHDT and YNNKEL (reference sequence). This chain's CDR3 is CASSPGTSGVEQFF. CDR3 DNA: TGTGCCAGCAGCCCAGGGACTAGCGGGGTTGAGCAGTTCTTC.

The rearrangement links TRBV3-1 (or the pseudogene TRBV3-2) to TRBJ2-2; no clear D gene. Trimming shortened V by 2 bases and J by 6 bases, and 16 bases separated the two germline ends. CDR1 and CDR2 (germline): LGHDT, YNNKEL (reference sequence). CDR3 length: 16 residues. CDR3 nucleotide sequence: TGTGCCAGCAGCCAACAGTACCGTATCGGGTCCGGGGAGCTGTTTTTT. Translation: CASSQQYRIGSGELFF.

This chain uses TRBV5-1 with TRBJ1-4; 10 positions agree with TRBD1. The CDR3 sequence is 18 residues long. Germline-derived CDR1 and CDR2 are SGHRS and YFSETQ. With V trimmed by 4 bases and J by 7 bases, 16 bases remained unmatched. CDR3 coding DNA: TGCGCCAGCAGCCTTTCCCAAGGACAGGGGGATGGCCCTGAAAAACTGTTTTTT. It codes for CASSLSQGQGDGPEKLFF. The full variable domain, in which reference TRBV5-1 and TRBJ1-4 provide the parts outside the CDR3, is KAGVTQTPRYLIKTRGQQVTLSCSPISGHRSVSWYQQTPGQGLQFLFEYFSETQRNKGNFPGRFSGRQFSNSRSEMNVSTLELGDSALYLCASSLSQGQGDGPEKLFFGSGTQLSVL.

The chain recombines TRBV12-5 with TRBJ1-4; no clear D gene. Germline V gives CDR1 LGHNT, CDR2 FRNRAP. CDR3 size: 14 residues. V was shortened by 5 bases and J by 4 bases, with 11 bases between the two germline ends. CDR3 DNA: TGTGCTAGTGGTACCGGAGGAGATAATGAAAAACTGTTTTTT. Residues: CASGTGGDNEKLFF. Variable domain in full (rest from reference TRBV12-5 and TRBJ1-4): DARVTQTPRHKVTEMGQEVTMRCQPILGHNTVFWYRQTMMQGLELLAYFRNRAPLDDSGMPKDRFSAEMPDATLATLKIQPSEPRDSAVYFCASGTGGDNEKLFFGSGTQLSVL.

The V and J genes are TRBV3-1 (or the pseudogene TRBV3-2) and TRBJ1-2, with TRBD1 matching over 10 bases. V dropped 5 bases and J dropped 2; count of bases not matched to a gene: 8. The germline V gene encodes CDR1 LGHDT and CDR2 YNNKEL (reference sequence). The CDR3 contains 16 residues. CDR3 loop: CASSNRDRGTNYGYTF. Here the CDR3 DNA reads TGTGCCAGCAGCAATCGGGACAGGGGAACCAACTATGGCTACACCTTC.

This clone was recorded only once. The CDR3 nucleotides read TGTGCCAGCAGCGGGATGAGGGACAGGGTGGGGATCGCTGAAGCTTTCTTT. Amino acids: CASSGMRDRVGIAEAFF. The chain employs TRBV5-6 and TRBJ1-1; TRBD1 agrees at 9 bases. The V gene's germline CDR1 is SGHDT and CDR2 YYEEEE. Losses at the gene ends were 4 bases for V and 6 bases for J; bases not matched to a gene: 16. This CDR3 spans 17 amino acids.

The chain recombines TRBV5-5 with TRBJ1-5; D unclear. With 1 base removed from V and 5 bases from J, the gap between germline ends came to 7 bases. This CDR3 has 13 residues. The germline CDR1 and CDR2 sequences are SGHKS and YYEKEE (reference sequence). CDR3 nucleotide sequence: TGTGCCAGCAGCTTGACTGTGGATCAGCCCCAGCATTTT. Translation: CASSLTVDQPQHF. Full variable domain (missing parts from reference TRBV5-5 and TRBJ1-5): DAGVTQSPTHLIKTRGQQVTLRCSPISGHKSVSWYQQVLGQGPQFIFQYYEKEERGRGNFPDRFSARQFPNYSSELNVNALLLGDSALYLCASSLTVDQPQHFGDGTRLSIL.

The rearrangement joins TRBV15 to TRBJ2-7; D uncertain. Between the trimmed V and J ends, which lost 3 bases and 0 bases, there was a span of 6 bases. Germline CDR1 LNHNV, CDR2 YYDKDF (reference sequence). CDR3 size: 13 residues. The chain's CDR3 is CATSSPSSYEQYF. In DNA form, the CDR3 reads TGTGCCACCAGCAGCCCTTCCTCCTACGAGCAGTACTTC.

The CDR3 region is CASSLTWNSPLHF. The CDR3 nucleotides read TGTGCCAGCAGCCTAACTTGGAATTCACCCCTCCACTTT. The chain is built from TRBV3-1 (or the pseudogene TRBV3-2) and TRBJ1-6; D ambiguous. The CDR3 is 13 residues long. Germline V gives CDR1 LGHDT, CDR2 YNNKEL (reference sequence). Trimming cost V 4 bases and J 7 bases, with 8 bases left between them.

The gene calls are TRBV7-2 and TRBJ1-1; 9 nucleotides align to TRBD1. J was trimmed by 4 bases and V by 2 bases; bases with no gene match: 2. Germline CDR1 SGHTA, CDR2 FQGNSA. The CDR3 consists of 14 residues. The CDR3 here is CASSLQQGATEAFF. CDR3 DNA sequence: TGTGCCAGCAGCTTACAACAGGGGGCCACTGAAGCTTTCTTT.